This T cell receptor beta chain was identified during a study of post-analysis software for immune sequencing data. Study as a whole: Relapsing-remitting, secondary progressive and progressive-relapsing multiple sclerosis were all included among the disease courses.

Regarding the study as a whole: Five or six TRBV segments, TRBV5-6, TRBV5-1 and TRBV20-1 among them, were found more frequent in patients than controls.

Included in the TCR beta cDNA libraries were unique molecular identifiers. Approximately 500,000 cDNA molecules were recovered from an input of 1 to 10 million T cells. TCRdb re-called the PCR reads with MiXCR, one entry per CDR3 protein. The repertoire holds about 810,000 distinct CDR3 sequences, about 57% seen once, with around 4.5% in the top ten. This CDR3 region has 16 residues. Trimming shortened V by 6 bases and J by 1 base, and 19 bases separated the two germline ends. The germline CDR1 and CDR2 sequences are LNHNV and YYDKDF (reference sequence). In its sample, this clonotype was seen a few times. The antigen is not known.

The sequencing sample was made of blood. The V gene is TRBV15, the J gene TRBJ2-7; either TRBD1 or TRBD2 may fit D (6 bases each). The clonotype comes from a girl aged 5-17 years with multiple sclerosis. CDR3 region: CATSPLGTGASYEQYF. CDR3 nucleotide sequence: TGTGCCACCAGTCCCCTGGGGACGGGGGCTTCCTACGAGCAGTACTTC.